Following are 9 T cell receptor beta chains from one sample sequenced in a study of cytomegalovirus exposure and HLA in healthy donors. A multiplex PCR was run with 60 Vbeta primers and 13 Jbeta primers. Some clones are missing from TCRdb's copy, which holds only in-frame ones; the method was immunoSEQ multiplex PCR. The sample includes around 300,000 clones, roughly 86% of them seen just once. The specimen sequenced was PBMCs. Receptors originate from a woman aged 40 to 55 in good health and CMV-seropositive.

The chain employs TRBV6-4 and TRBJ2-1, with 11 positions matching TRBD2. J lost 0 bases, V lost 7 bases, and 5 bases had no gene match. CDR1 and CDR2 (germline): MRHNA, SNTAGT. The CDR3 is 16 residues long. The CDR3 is CASKNLAGGSYNEQFF. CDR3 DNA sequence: TGTGCCAGCAAGAACCTAGCGGGAGGCTCCTACAATGAGCAGTTCTTC.

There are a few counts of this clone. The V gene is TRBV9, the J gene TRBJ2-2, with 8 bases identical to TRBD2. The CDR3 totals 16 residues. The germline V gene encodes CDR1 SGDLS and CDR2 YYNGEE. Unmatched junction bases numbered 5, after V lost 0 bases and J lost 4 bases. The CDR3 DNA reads TGTGCCAGCAGCGTAGAGGCGGGAGGCCGCACCGGGGAGCTGTTTTTT. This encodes CASSVEAGGRTGELFF.

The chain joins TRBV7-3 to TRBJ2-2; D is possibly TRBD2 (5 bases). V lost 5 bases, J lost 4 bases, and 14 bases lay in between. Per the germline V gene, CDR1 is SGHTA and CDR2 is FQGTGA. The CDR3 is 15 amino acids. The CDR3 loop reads CASSLNLRGTGELFF. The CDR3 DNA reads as TGTGCCAGCAGCCTCAACCTCCGGGGCACCGGGGAGCTGTTTTTT.

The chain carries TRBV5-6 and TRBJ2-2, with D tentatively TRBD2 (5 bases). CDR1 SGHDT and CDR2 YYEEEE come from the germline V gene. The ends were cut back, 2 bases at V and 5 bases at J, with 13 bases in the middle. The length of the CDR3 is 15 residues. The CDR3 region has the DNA TGTGCCAGCAGCTTCTCCTCTGGACTTACCGGGGAGCTGTTTTTT. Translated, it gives CASSFSSGLTGELFF. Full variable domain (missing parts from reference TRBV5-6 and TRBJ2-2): DAGVTQSPTHLIKTRGQQVTLRCSPKSGHDTVSWYQQALGQGPQFIFQYYEEEERQRGNFPDRFSGHQFPNYSSELNVNALLLGDSALYLCASSFSSGLTGELFFGEGSRLTVL.

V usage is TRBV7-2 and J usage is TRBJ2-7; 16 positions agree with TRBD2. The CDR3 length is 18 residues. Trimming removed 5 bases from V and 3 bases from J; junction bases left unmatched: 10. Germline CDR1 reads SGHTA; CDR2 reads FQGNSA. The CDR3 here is CASSATGTSGRAFYEQYF. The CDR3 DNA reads TGTGCCAGCAGCGCCACCGGGACTAGCGGGAGGGCATTCTACGAGCAGTACTTC. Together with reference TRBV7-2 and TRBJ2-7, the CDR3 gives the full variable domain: GAGVSQSPSNKVTEKGKDVELRCDPISGHTALYWYRQSLGQGLEFLIYFQGNSAPDKSGLPSDRFSAERTGGSVSTLTIQRTQQEDSAVYLCASSATGTSGRAFYEQYFGPGTRLTVT.

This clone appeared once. The CDR3 nucleotides read TGTGCCACCAGTGAAGCCACAGATACGCAGTATTTT. This encodes CATSEATDTQYF. The gene calls are TRBV15 and TRBJ2-3; no firm D call. The V gene lost 6 bases and the J gene lost 2 bases, with 6 bases spanning the gap. The CDR3 sequence is 12 residues long. Germline V CDR1 and CDR2: LNHNV, YYDKDF (reference sequence).

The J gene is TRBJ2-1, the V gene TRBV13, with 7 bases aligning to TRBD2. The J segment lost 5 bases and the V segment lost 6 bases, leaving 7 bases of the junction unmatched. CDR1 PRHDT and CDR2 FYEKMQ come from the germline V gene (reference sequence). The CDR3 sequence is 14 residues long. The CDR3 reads CASRTLLANNEQFF. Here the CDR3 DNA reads TGTGCCAGCAGGACCCTACTAGCGAACAATGAGCAGTTCTTC.

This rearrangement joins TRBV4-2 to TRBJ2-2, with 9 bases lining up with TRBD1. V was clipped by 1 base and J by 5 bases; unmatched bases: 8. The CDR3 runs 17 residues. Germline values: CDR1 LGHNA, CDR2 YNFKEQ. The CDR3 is CASSQVLTGGTTGELFF. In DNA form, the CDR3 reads TGTGCCAGCAGCCAAGTCTTAACAGGGGGCACGACCGGGGAGCTGTTTTTT.

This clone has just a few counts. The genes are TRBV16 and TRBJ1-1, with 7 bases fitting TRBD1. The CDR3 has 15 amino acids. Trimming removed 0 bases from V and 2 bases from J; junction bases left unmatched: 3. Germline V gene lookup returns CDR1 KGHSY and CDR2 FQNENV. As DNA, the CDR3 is TGTGCCAGCAGCCAATCAACAGGGGCTAACACTGAAGCTTTCTTT. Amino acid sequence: CASSQSTGANTEAFF.